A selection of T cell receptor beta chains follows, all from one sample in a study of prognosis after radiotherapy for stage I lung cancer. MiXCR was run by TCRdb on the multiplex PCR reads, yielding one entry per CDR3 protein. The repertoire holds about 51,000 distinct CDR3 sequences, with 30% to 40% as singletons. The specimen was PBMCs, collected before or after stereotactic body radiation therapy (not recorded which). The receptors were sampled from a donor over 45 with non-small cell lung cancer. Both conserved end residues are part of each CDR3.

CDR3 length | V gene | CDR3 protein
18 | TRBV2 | CASKPNLEHVERDNEQFF
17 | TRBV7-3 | CASGLAGGQSSYNEQFF
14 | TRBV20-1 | CSSSDRGLFQPKHF
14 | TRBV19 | CASSTSRTSEKLFF
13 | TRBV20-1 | CSAPYRATVELFF
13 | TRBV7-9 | CASSRQSNQPQHF
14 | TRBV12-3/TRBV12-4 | CASTWGAGANFLTF
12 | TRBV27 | CASSFPGRGAFF
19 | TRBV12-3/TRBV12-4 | CASSRMGVIAGGGTDTQYF
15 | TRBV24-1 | CATSDSGVSTDTQYF
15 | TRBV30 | CAWSWRGGGQNIQHF
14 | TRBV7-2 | CASSTLAGVNEQFF
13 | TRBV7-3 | CASSLNGGETQYF
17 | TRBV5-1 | CASNRGRGGVGVDEQFF
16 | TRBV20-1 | CSVPGCGAVLPYEQYF
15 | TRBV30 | CAWSSRGTLNTEAFF